These T cell receptor beta chains were read from a single sample in a study of PD-1 blockade in classical Hodgkin lymphoma. TCRdb's copy holds only in-frame clones and misses some; the assay was immunoSEQ multiplex PCR. Of roughly 60,000 clones listed, 88% are singletons. The input for sequencing was peripheral blood mononuclear cells (PBMCs), taken before the second cycle of nivolumab. These receptors all come from a human donor with classical Hodgkin lymphoma. The CDR3 runs from the conserved cysteine through the conserved F or W. D genes are given only for firm matches. Size values are once, few and many counts, or a class for expanded clones, and some rows have none.

v_gene: TRBV5-4
len: 12
j_gene: TRBJ1-2
d_gene: -
abundance: -
CDR3nt: TGTGCCAGCAGCCGAGACACCTATGGCTACACCTTC
CDR3aa: CASSRDTYGYTF

v_gene: TRBV5-1
len: 15
j_gene: TRBJ1-4
d_gene: TRBD1
abundance: -
CDR3nt: TGCGCCAGCAGCTTGGAGGGGGCTGCTAATGAAAAACTGTTTTTT
CDR3aa: CASSLEGAANEKLFF

v_gene: TRBV11-2
len: 12
j_gene: TRBJ2-7
d_gene: -
abundance: -
CDR3nt: TGTGCCAGCAGCTTAGATCTGGACGAGCAGTACTTC
CDR3aa: CASSLDLDEQYF

v_gene: TRBV5-1
len: 15
j_gene: TRBJ1-6
d_gene: -
abundance: few
CDR3nt: TGCGCCAGCAGCTTGGCGGGGGGGAAAGAGTCACCCCTCCACTTT
CDR3aa: CASSLAGGKESPLHF

v_gene: TRBV7-9
len: 14
j_gene: TRBJ2-7
d_gene: -
abundance: few
CDR3nt: TGTGCCAGCAGCCTTAGTCGGGGGCAGGACGAGCAGTACTTC
CDR3aa: CASSLSRGQDEQYF

v_gene: TRBV5-1
len: 16
j_gene: TRBJ1-4
d_gene: -
abundance: -
CDR3nt: TGCGCCAGCACCTTGGGGCCAACCAGAGCACCCGAAAAACTGTTTTTT
CDR3aa: CASTLGPTRAPEKLFF

v_gene: TRBV7-9
len: 15
j_gene: TRBJ2-7
d_gene: TRBD1
abundance: -
CDR3nt: TGTGCCAGCAGCTTAGCGCAAGGGACAGGGAGGGAGCAGTACTTC
CDR3aa: CASSLAQGTGREQYF

v_gene: TRBV5-4
len: 13
j_gene: TRBJ1-4
d_gene: -
abundance: once
CDR3nt: TGTGCCAGCAGCTTGGAACGTAATGAAAAACTGTTTTTT
CDR3aa: CASSLERNEKLFF

v_gene: TRBV2
len: 15
j_gene: TRBJ2-2
d_gene: TRBD1
abundance: -
CDR3nt: TGTGCCAGCACAAGGACAGGGGGTCAGGTCGGGGAGCTGTTTTTT
CDR3aa: CASTRTGGQVGELFF

v_gene: TRBV28
len: 14
j_gene: TRBJ1-2
d_gene: TRBD1
abundance: few
CDR3nt: TGTGCCAGCAGCGTGGGGACAGGGAAGTATGGCTACACCTTC
CDR3aa: CASSVGTGKYGYTF

v_gene: TRBV19
len: 14
j_gene: TRBJ1-1
d_gene: -
abundance: -
CDR3nt: TGTGCCAGCCGACCCCAGGGGAGTAATACTGAAGCTTTCTTT
CDR3aa: CASRPQGSNTEAFF

v_gene: TRBV11-3
len: 14
j_gene: TRBJ2-1
d_gene: TRBD1
abundance: -
CDR3nt: TGTGCCAGCAGCTTTGGACAGGGCTACAATGAGCAGTTCTTC
CDR3aa: CASSFGQGYNEQFF

v_gene: TRBV15
len: 11
j_gene: TRBJ2-3
d_gene: -
abundance: once
CDR3nt: TGTGCCACCGGGAGCACAGATACGCAGTATTTT
CDR3aa: CATGSTDTQYF

v_gene: TRBV9
len: 16
j_gene: TRBJ2-5
d_gene: TRBD2
abundance: -
CDR3nt: TGTGCCAGCAGCGTAGGGACTAGCGGGGGGACCGAGACCCAGTACTTC
CDR3aa: CASSVGTSGGTETQYF

v_gene: TRBV5-1
len: 15
j_gene: TRBJ1-1
d_gene: TRBD1
abundance: -
CDR3nt: TGCGCCAGCAGTCCCACTGGGGACAGGGGAACTGAAGCTTTCTTT
CDR3aa: CASSPTGDRGTEAFF

v_gene: TRBV5-5
len: 15
j_gene: TRBJ2-7
d_gene: TRBD1
abundance: -
CDR3nt: TGTGCCAGCAACCCCCTCTCCAGGGGGTCGTACGAGCAGTACTTC
CDR3aa: CASNPLSRGSYEQYF

v_gene: TRBV6-5
len: 16
j_gene: TRBJ1-2
d_gene: -
abundance: few
CDR3nt: TGTGCCAGCAGTTTCCGGACAAGCGATAACGCTTATGGCTACACCTTC
CDR3aa: CASSFRTSDNAYGYTF

v_gene: TRBV6-6
len: 11
j_gene: TRBJ1-2
d_gene: -
abundance: once
CDR3nt: TGTGCCAGCAGTGAGGGGGTTAGCTACACCTTC
CDR3aa: CASSEGVSYTF

v_gene: TRBV7-9
len: 14
j_gene: TRBJ1-6
d_gene: -
abundance: once
CDR3nt: TGTGCCAGCAGCAAATGGGACGCCCATTCACCCCTCCACTTT
CDR3aa: CASSKWDAHSPLHF

v_gene: TRBV7-9
len: 16
j_gene: TRBJ1-3
d_gene: -
abundance: -
CDR3nt: TGTGCCAGCAGCTCACTTGGAAGGGGCTCTGGAAACACCATATATTTT
CDR3aa: CASSSLGRGSGNTIYF

v_gene: TRBV6-6
len: 13
j_gene: TRBJ1-4
d_gene: TRBD1
abundance: -
CDR3nt: TGTGCCACAGACCCGGGACAGGGGGAAAAACTGTTTTTT
CDR3aa: CATDPGQGEKLFF

v_gene: TRBV28
len: 13
j_gene: TRBJ1-2
d_gene: TRBD1
abundance: -
CDR3nt: TGTGCCAGCAGTTCACAGGGGGCGGGTGGCTACACCTTC
CDR3aa: CASSSQGAGGYTF

v_gene: TRBV7-9
len: 14
j_gene: TRBJ1-1
d_gene: TRBD1
abundance: -
CDR3nt: TGTGCCAGCAGCTTATGGGACAGGGTCGGTGAAGCTTTCTTT
CDR3aa: CASSLWDRVGEAFF

v_gene: TRBV5-1
len: 15
j_gene: TRBJ2-3
d_gene: -
abundance: -
CDR3nt: TGCGCCAGCAGCCCCTCTGGACGTAGCACAGATACGCAGTATTTT
CDR3aa: CASSPSGRSTDTQYF

v_gene: TRBV7-2
len: 13
j_gene: TRBJ1-2
d_gene: -
abundance: -
CDR3nt: TGTGCCAGCAGAACAGATCTTGTAGTTGGCTACACCTTC
CDR3aa: CASRTDLVVGYTF

v_gene: TRBV10-2
len: 18
j_gene: TRBJ1-6
d_gene: TRBD1
abundance: -
CDR3nt: TGCGCCAGCAGAAGGGACAGAAACGGGGGGCAATATAATTCACCCCTCCACTTT
CDR3aa: CASRRDRNGGQYNSPLHF

v_gene: TRBV5-1
len: 14
j_gene: TRBJ1-2
d_gene: -
abundance: -
CDR3nt: TGCGCCAGCAGCTTGGCCGCGACAATCTATGGCTACACCTTC
CDR3aa: CASSLAATIYGYTF

v_gene: TRBV9
len: 15
j_gene: TRBJ2-6
d_gene: -
abundance: -
CDR3nt: TGTGCCAGCAGCGTAGAAGGGGCTGGGGCCAACGTCCTGACTTTC
CDR3aa: CASSVEGAGANVLTF

v_gene: TRBV2
len: 12
j_gene: TRBJ2-2
d_gene: -
abundance: few
CDR3nt: TGTGCCAGCAGGGTGTCCACCGGGGAGCTGTTTTTT
CDR3aa: CASRVSTGELFF

v_gene: TRBV4-2
len: 16
j_gene: TRBJ1-1
d_gene: -
abundance: -
CDR3nt: TGTGCCAGCAGCCGAACGACGGGGGCGGCGAGCACTGAAGCTTTCTTT
CDR3aa: CASSRTTGAASTEAFF

v_gene: TRBV6-6
len: 14
j_gene: TRBJ1-2
d_gene: TRBD1
abundance: -
CDR3nt: TGTGCCAGCAGTCCCCGGGACAGCGTGGTTGGCTACACCTTC
CDR3aa: CASSPRDSVVGYTF

v_gene: TRBV6-1
len: 15
j_gene: TRBJ1-5
d_gene: -
abundance: -
CDR3nt: TGTGCCAGCAGTGAAAATTCAGGTTCCCTCTGGCCCCAGCATTTT
CDR3aa: CASSENSGSLWPQHF

v_gene: TRBV5-1
len: 13
j_gene: TRBJ2-2
d_gene: -
abundance: -
CDR3nt: TGCGCCAGCAGCCCGCAACTGCCCGGGGAGCTGTTTTTT
CDR3aa: CASSPQLPGELFF

v_gene: TRBV9
len: 14
j_gene: TRBJ1-5
d_gene: TRBD1
abundance: -
CDR3nt: TGTGCCAGCAGCGGCGGGACAGACAATCAGCCCCAGCATTTT
CDR3aa: CASSGGTDNQPQHF

v_gene: TRBV5-1
len: 15
j_gene: TRBJ1-1
d_gene: -
abundance: -
CDR3nt: TGCGCCAGCAGCTTGAGCGCGACTCTGAACACTGAAGCTTTCTTT
CDR3aa: CASSLSATLNTEAFF

v_gene: TRBV5-1
len: 13
j_gene: TRBJ1-4
d_gene: TRBD1
abundance: -
CDR3nt: TGCGCCAGCAGCCAGGGGGCCCGGGAAAAACTGTTTTTT
CDR3aa: CASSQGAREKLFF

v_gene: TRBV28
len: 15
j_gene: TRBJ1-3
d_gene: TRBD1
abundance: -
CDR3nt: TGTGCCAGCAAGGACAGGGGGACCTCTGGAAACACCATATATTTT
CDR3aa: CASKDRGTSGNTIYF

v_gene: TRBV19
len: 15
j_gene: TRBJ2-7
d_gene: -
abundance: once
CDR3nt: TGTGCCAGTAGGATTGCAGGGACGGGTAATTACGAGCAGTACTTC
CDR3aa: CASRIAGTGNYEQYF

v_gene: TRBV2
len: 14
j_gene: TRBJ1-2
d_gene: -
abundance: -
CDR3nt: TGTGCCAGCGTAGACACCCTGTTGAACTATGGCTACACCTTC
CDR3aa: CASVDTLLNYGYTF

v_gene: TRBV11-2
len: 16
j_gene: TRBJ2-1
d_gene: TRBD1
abundance: -
CDR3nt: TGTGCCAGCAGCCTAAGGCCGGGACAGGCTAACAATGAGCAGTTCTTC
CDR3aa: CASSLRPGQANNEQFF

v_gene: TRBV19
len: 15
j_gene: TRBJ2-7
d_gene: -
abundance: -
CDR3nt: TGTGCCAGTAGCCCTACCGTCGGGGCACCCTACGAGCAGTACTTC
CDR3aa: CASSPTVGAPYEQYF

v_gene: TRBV27
len: 14
j_gene: TRBJ1-2
d_gene: TRBD1
abundance: -
CDR3nt: TGTGCCAGCAGTTTTACAGGGGTGGACTATGGCTACACCTTC
CDR3aa: CASSFTGVDYGYTF

v_gene: TRBV19
len: 13
j_gene: TRBJ1-1
d_gene: -
abundance: -
CDR3nt: TGTGCCAGTTCTCAGACAGCCAACACTGAAGCTTTCTTT
CDR3aa: CASSQTANTEAFF

v_gene: TRBV5-1
len: 12
j_gene: TRBJ1-1
d_gene: -
abundance: -
CDR3nt: TGCGCCAGCAGCTTACAGGGAGCTGAAGCTTTCTTT
CDR3aa: CASSLQGAEAFF

v_gene: TRBV6-5
len: 14
j_gene: TRBJ2-7
d_gene: TRBD1
abundance: -
CDR3nt: TGTGCCAGCAGAGGTACAGGGGGTTCTTTCGAGCAGTACTTC
CDR3aa: CASRGTGGSFEQYF

v_gene: TRBV18
len: 13
j_gene: TRBJ2-3
d_gene: -
abundance: -
CDR3nt: TGTGCCAGCTCACCAGCACTCACAGATACGCAGTATTTT
CDR3aa: CASSPALTDTQYF

v_gene: TRBV25-1
len: 14
j_gene: TRBJ2-7
d_gene: TRBD1
abundance: -
CDR3nt: TGTGCCAGCAGTGAAGGGACAGGCGGAGGGGAGCAGTACTTC
CDR3aa: CASSEGTGGGEQYF

v_gene: TRBV5-1
len: 14
j_gene: TRBJ2-5
d_gene: -
abundance: -
CDR3nt: TGCGCCAGCAGCGACGGGACTTCCCAAGAGACCCAGTACTTC
CDR3aa: CASSDGTSQETQYF

v_gene: TRBV5-1
len: 14
j_gene: TRBJ1-4
d_gene: -
abundance: -
CDR3nt: TGCGCCAGCGGAGAGGGGGTCTTCGTCGAAAAACTGTTTTTT
CDR3aa: CASGEGVFVEKLFF